The present entry profiles one TCR beta chain with its context. Its antigen remains unidentified. The same CDR3 also results from other DNA sequences found in this sample. Germline lookup yields CDR1 SGHAT and CDR2 FQNNGV. Trimming shortened V by 5 bases and J by 5 bases, and 12 bases separated the two germline ends. This CDR3 is built from 13 residues. The data are from a study of shared clonotypes between healthy human individuals. Notes on the study in general: It was only blood that was sampled, and tissue repertoires likely differ. Compared with clonotypes that all four donors shared, non-shared clonotypes had lower generation probabilities. Shared clonotypes: about 5% naive CD4, around 3.4% naive CD8, roughly 2.4% memory CD4, approximately 0.37% memory CD8.

The assay was immunoSEQ multiplex PCR, and TCRdb's table has in-frame clones only and misses some. This sample has around 1.6 million clones, with nearly 99% found just once. The chain links TRBV11-2 to TRBJ2-5; either TRBD1 or TRBD2 may fit D (5 bases each). This clonotype was obtained from a young man in good health. The sequenced sample consisted of naive CD4+ T cells sorted from blood. Subset: CD45RA+ positively selected. CDR3 sequence: CASSRDLQETQYF. CDR3 nucleotides: TGTGCCAGCAGCCGGGACCTCCAGGAGACCCAGTACTTC.